This TCR beta chain appears in the sequencing data of a study of cytomegalovirus exposure and HLA in healthy donors. General study findings and limits: Certain indistinguishable V segments, among them TRBV6-2 and TRBV6-3, were excluded.

Trimming pared 8 bases from V and 7 bases from J, leaving 6 bases between. CDR3 size: 11 residues. The germline gives CDR1 SNHLY, CDR2 FYNNEI. A word on this clone: Its antigen is currently unknown.

Primers for the PCR totalled 60 Vbeta and 13 Jbeta. TCRdb's table, derived via immunoSEQ multiplex PCR, lists solely in-frame clones and lacks some. The top ten hold 8.5% to 10% of the sample, which has roughly 100,000 clones, around four fifths seen once. Sequenced input: PBMCs. The chain is built from TRBV2 and TRBJ1-6; D unclear. The sequence was obtained from a woman in her thirties or forties in good health and CMV-seropositive. The CDR3 bases are TGTGCCAGCTCGGGGAATTCACCCCTCCACTTT. Amino acids: CASSGNSPLHF.